These 13 T cell receptor beta chains share one sample of origin, sequenced in a study of T cell responses to AZD1222 COVID-19 vaccine. Method: immunoSEQ multiplex PCR; TCRdb's copy keeps in-frame clones and lacks some. This table has about 220,000 clones, 90% to 95% appearing once. The sample was peripheral blood, taken on day 0 of MenACWY control vaccination. The receptors shown here come from an adult in good health.

Of note for this clone: The sample holds other DNA sequences that translate to the same CDR3. This sequence joins TRBV12-3 or TRBV12-4 and TRBJ2-7, with D unclear. This CDR3 contains 13 residues. Between the trimmed V and J ends, which lost 1 base and 0 bases, there was a span of 4 bases. In nucleotides, the CDR3 is TGTGCCAGCAGTTTAGGGCCCTCCTACGAGCAGTACTTC. This codes for CASSLGPSYEQYF.

V gene TRBV10-3 combines with J gene TRBJ2-1; D is ambiguous. The CDR3 has 13 amino acids. Germline CDR1 and CDR2: ENHRY and SYGVKD. V shed 3 bases and J shed 4 bases, with 7 bases lying between them. The CDR3: CAISEMVYNEQFF. CDR3 DNA sequence: TGTGCCATCAGTGAAATGGTATACAATGAGCAGTTCTTC.

The V gene is TRBV2, the J gene TRBJ2-3, with 10 bases aligning to TRBD2. The germline V gene encodes CDR1 SNHLY and CDR2 FYNNEI. Losses at the gene ends were 1 base for V and 2 bases for J; bases not matched to a gene: 6. This CDR3 spans 17 amino acids. The CDR3 protein is CASSEGLAGVSTDTQYF. The CDR3 DNA reads as TGTGCCAGCAGTGAAGGGCTAGCGGGGGTTTCCACAGATACGCAGTATTTT.

This chain joins TRBV6-5 and TRBJ1-1; the D gene is possibly TRBD1 (6 bases). Germline V lookup: CDR1 MNHEY, CDR2 SVGAGI. The V end lost 5 bases, the J end lost 9 bases, and 10 bases lay between the germline ends. This CDR3 region has 11 residues. CDR3 in DNA: TGTGCCAGCAGTACAGGACAGAAAGCTTTCTTT. Protein sequence: CASSTGQKAFF.

The V and J genes are TRBV5-1 and TRBJ1-1; a possible D gene is TRBD1 (6 bases). V dropped 7 bases and J dropped 1 base, with 14 bases sitting between them. Germline loops: CDR1 SGHRS, CDR2 YFSETQ. The CDR3 consists of 14 residues. The CDR3 DNA is TGCGCCAGCTCCGTGGGGGCTGCGAACACTGAAGCTTTCTTT. Protein product: CASSVGAANTEAFF.

The genes are TRBV7-2 and TRBJ2-3; perhaps D is TRBD1 or TRBD2 (5 bases each). V lost 5 bases and J 2 bases, leaving 17 bases between the germline ends. This CDR3 comprises 16 residues. Germline values: CDR1 SGHTA, CDR2 FQGNSA. The CDR3 protein is CASSVLRDPFTDTQYF. In nucleotides, the CDR3 is TGTGCCAGCAGCGTCCTCAGGGACCCCTTCACAGATACGCAGTATTTT.

The chain joins TRBV7-2 to TRBJ1-2; possibly TRBD1 for D (5 bases). Germline V gene sequence: CDR1 SGHTA, CDR2 FQGNSA. The V end was cut by 6 bases, the J end by 4 bases, with 15 bases between. There are 14 residues in the CDR3. The CDR3 is CASSPTTDSYGYTF. In DNA form, the CDR3 reads TGTGCCAGCAGTCCGACTACCGACAGCTATGGCTACACCTTC.

The chain carries TRBV23-1 and TRBJ1-3, with D unclear. TRBV23-1 carries the ORF label, with uncertain function. This CDR3 spans 15 amino acids. The V gene lost 4 bases and the J gene lost 0 bases, with 10 bases spanning the gap. The CDR3 bases are TGCGCCAGCAGTCCCAACCCCCGCTCTGGAAACACCATATATTTT. Protein: CASSPNPRSGNTIYF.

The chain combines TRBV9 with TRBJ2-3, with D unresolved. CDR3 length equals 16 residues. V lost 0 bases to trimming and J lost 0 bases, with 11 bases between them. Per germline, CDR1 SGDLS and CDR2 YYNGEE. The CDR3 region is CASSVGHAASTDTQYF. As DNA, the CDR3 is TGTGCCAGCAGCGTAGGGCATGCGGCCAGCACAGATACGCAGTATTTT.

The chain employs TRBV6-5 and TRBJ1-6; no definite D call. The germline V gene has CDR1 MNHEY and CDR2 SVGAGI. Trimming stripped 8 bases from V and 2 bases from J, with 10 bases between. The CDR3 is made up of 14 amino acids. CDR3 region: CASEKGPYNSPLHF. The CDR3 coding sequence is TGTGCCAGCGAGAAAGGGCCCTATAATTCACCCCTCCACTTT.

The chain employs TRBV7-6 and TRBJ2-1; the match to TRBD2 covers 8 bases. CDR1 is SGHVS, CDR2 FNYEAQ, per germline. The CDR3 contains 16 residues. V dropped 4 bases and J dropped 0; count of bases not matched to a gene: 5. The CDR3: CASSSAGASSYNEQFF. CDR3 bases: TGTGCCAGCAGCTCAGCGGGGGCTTCCTCCTACAATGAGCAGTTCTTC. The whole variable domain, remainder taken from reference TRBV7-6 and TRBJ2-1, is GAGVSQSPRYKVTKRGQDVALRCDPISGHVSLYWYRQALGQGPEFLTYFNYEAQQDKSGLPNDRFSAERPEGSISTLTIQRTEQRDSAMYRCASSSAGASSYNEQFFGPGTRLTVL.

This chain connects TRBV19 to TRBJ2-1; the match to TRBD2 covers 8 bases. The germline V gene has CDR1 LNHDA and CDR2 SQIVND (reference sequence). Germline trimming cut 7 bases from V and 8 bases from J; bases unmatched to any gene: 7. The CDR3 covers 13 residues. Written as DNA, the CDR3 is TGTGCCAGTAATAACGGGGGGGCCGATGAGCAGTTCTTC. Its translation: CASNNGGADEQFF.

The chain couples TRBV19 to TRBJ2-3, with D possibly matching TRBD1 (5 bases). The CDR3 runs to 14 residues. The germline V gene encodes CDR1 LNHDA and CDR2 SQIVND (reference sequence). Between the trimmed V and J ends, which lost 5 bases and 2 bases, there was a span of 11 bases. CDR3: CASSHRQNTDTQYF. CDR3 nucleotides: TGTGCCAGTAGTCATCGACAGAACACAGATACGCAGTATTTT.